Below, one T cell receptor beta chain is given with its context. No antigen is known for it. The V gene's germline CDR1 is LNHNV and CDR2 YYDKDF (reference sequence). CDR3 size: 15 residues. V dropped 4 bases and J dropped 1 base, with 13 bases sitting between them. These data come from a study of cytomegalovirus exposure and HLA in healthy donors. Assay: immunoSEQ multiplex PCR; the TCRdb copy retains only in-frame clones and omits some. The sample records tens of thousands of clones, approximately 96% being singletons. Points from the study as a whole: The authors listed approximately 160 TCR beta chains as cytomegalovirus-associated. Reportedly, cytomegalovirus status was diagnosed with high sensitivity and specificity.

Input material: PBMCs. The origin of this receptor is a man younger than 35 in good health and CMV-seronegative. The chain employs TRBV15 and TRBJ1-1; a weak D match, TRBD1 (6 bases). Written as DNA, the CDR3 is TGTGCCACCAGCAAACAGGGATTACCGAACACTGAAGCTTTCTTT. It specifies CATSKQGLPNTEAFF.